These 2 T cell receptor beta chains were sequenced from one sample in a study of blood T cell repertoires in COVID-19 (dated by TCRdb to 2019 to 2021). The library was obtained by the immunoSEQ multiplex PCR assay. TCRdb's version of the immuneACCESS table is confined to in-frame rearrangements and falls short of the full clone set. An unresolved V gene accounts for under half of the shortfall where checked; the remainder is of unknown origin. The sample contains fewer than 200,000 clones, 82% of them found a single time. The biggest ten clones account for about 7.8% of the sample. Sequenced input: peripheral blood. The source is a woman aged 60-75 years with COVID-19, enrolled during active disease.

The chain is built from TRBV5-1 and TRBJ2-1; TRBD2 aligns across 12 bases. V dropped 0 bases and J dropped 7; count of bases not matched to a gene: 5. The CDR3 runs 16 residues. Germline lookup yields CDR1 SGHRS and CDR2 YFSETQ. The CDR3 DNA reads as TGCGCCAGCAGCTTGGCCCTAGCGGGGGGGCGGAATGAGCAGTTCTTC. It encodes CASSLALAGGRNEQFF.

The chain is built from TRBV5-1 and TRBJ2-1; 9 nucleotides match TRBD1. The CDR3 runs to 15 residues. CDR1 is SGHRS and CDR2 is YFSETQ in the germline V gene. The J segment lost 6 bases and the V segment lost 4 bases, leaving 8 bases of the junction unmatched. CDR3 in amino acids: CASSARQGVGNEQFF. CDR3 DNA: TGCGCCAGCAGCGCTAGACAGGGGGTTGGCAATGAGCAGTTCTTC. The whole variable domain, filled in from reference TRBV5-1 and TRBJ2-1, reads KAGVTQTPRYLIKTRGQQVTLSCSPISGHRSVSWYQQTPGQGLQFLFEYFSETQRNKGNFPGRFSGRQFSNSRSEMNVSTLELGDSALYLCASSARQGVGNEQFFGPGTRLTVL.